This T cell receptor beta chain was retrieved from a study of prognosis after radiotherapy for stage I lung cancer. Germline-derived CDR1 and CDR2 are SGDLS and YYNGEE. The CDR3 sequence is 13 residues long. V was cut by 3 bases and J by 7 bases, with 13 bases left in between. CT and PET/CT found no node involvement in any patient, and none had received chemotherapy or radiotherapy before or had other malignancies. Collection of peripheral blood, in a volume of about 5.4 milliliters, was performed at each of two time points. This clonotype was counted ten times or more. Its antigen remains unknown. General study findings and limits: After stereotactic body radiation therapy, patients with later distant metastases showed lower Shannon entropy. Tumor-specific reactivity of the expanded TCR clones remained undetermined.

TCR beta CDR3 amplification from genomic DNA was performed by two-round multiplex PCR. Gene-specific TRBV and TRBJ primers were used in PCR round one. Each CDR3 protein is one row after TCRdb ran MiXCR on the multiplex PCR reads. The table includes roughly 23,000 distinct CDR3 sequences, 40% to 45% detected once. This sequence originates from a donor aged 50 or older with non-small cell lung cancer. This specimen was PBMCs, taken before or after stereotactic body radiation therapy (not recorded which). V and J are TRBV9 and TRBJ1-2, with D hard to call. The CDR3 loop is CASSAGGSGGYTF. The CDR3 DNA reads as TGTGCCAGCAGCGCGGGAGGTTCGGGTGGCTACACCTTC.